This is a list of T cell receptor beta chains from one sample in a study of T cell responses to AZD1222 COVID-19 vaccine. This table comes from immunoSEQ multiplex PCR, and its TCRdb copy is limited to in-frame clones, with some not included. The sample carries 130,000 to 150,000 clones, about 91% recorded once. Sequencing was performed on peripheral blood, taken on day 0 of AZD1222 vaccination. The receptors come from an adult in good health. Both conserved end residues are part of each CDR3. The D gene is left open where the match is weak. The listing skips clone size in some rows; elsewhere it reads once, few, many or a size class.

>TRBV5-1|NA|TRBJ2-2|TRBD1
CASSSGTGSDGELFF
TGCGCCAGCAGCTCCGGGACAGGGTCCGACGGGGAGCTGTTTTTT
>TRBV9|few|TRBJ2-7|NA
CASSVGLGSYEQYF
TGTGCCAGCAGCGTAGGGCTAGGATCCTACGAGCAGTACTTC
>TRBV5-1|NA|TRBJ2-7|TRBD2
CASSFAVGGLAGSYEQYF
TGCGCCAGCAGCTTTGCGGTAGGGGGACTAGCGGGCTCCTACGAGCAGTACTTC
>TRBV5-6|NA|TRBJ1-4|NA
CASSFQVRHEKLFF
TGTGCCAGCAGCTTTCAGGTTAGGCATGAAAAACTGTTTTTT
>TRBV11-1|NA|TRBJ2-7|TRBD2
CASSLSGTSGSYEQYF
TGTGCCAGCAGCTTGTCCGGGACTAGCGGTTCCTACGAGCAGTACTTC
>TRBV6-2/TRBV6-3|NA|TRBJ2-5|NA
CASSYSSLVGGETQYF
TGTGCCAGCAGTTACTCGTCACTAGTCGGCGGGGAGACCCAGTACTTC
>TRBV6-6|NA|TRBJ1-5|TRBD1
CASSPTGGSNQPQHF
TGTGCCAGCAGTCCGACAGGGGGATCGAATCAGCCCCAGCATTTT
>TRBV4-1|NA|TRBJ1-2|NA
CASSQDAGSSSTYGYTF
TGCGCCAGCAGCCAAGATGCAGGGAGCTCCTCTACCTATGGCTACACCTTC
>TRBV5-1|NA|TRBJ1-6|TRBD1
CASSLGQGRGSPLHF
TGCGCCAGCAGCTTAGGACAGGGGAGGGGATCACCCCTCCACTTT
>TRBV19|NA|TRBJ2-1|TRBD2
CASSSSGGPYLENEQFF
TGTGCCAGTAGTTCCAGCGGGGGGCCCTATCTGGAGAATGAGCAGTTCTTC
>TRBV20-1|NA|TRBJ1-2|NA
CSAAERGYTF
TGCAGTGCCGCGGAGCGTGGCTACACCTTC
>TRBV7-9|NA|TRBJ2-1|NA
CASSLGDNEQFF
TGTGCCAGCAGCTTAGGGGACAATGAGCAGTTCTTC
>TRBV12-3/TRBV12-4|NA|TRBJ2-5|NA
CASSLVETQYF
TGTGCCAGCAGTTTAGTGGAGACCCAGTACTTC
>TRBV11-2|NA|TRBJ1-5|NA
CASSPQGNQPQHF
TGTGCCAGCAGCCCACAGGGCAATCAGCCCCAGCATTTT
>TRBV5-8|NA|TRBJ1-6|NA
CASGRFNRVVNSPLHF
TGTGCCAGCGGCCGGTTCAACAGGGTAGTAAATTCACCCCTCCACTTT
>TRBV11-3|NA|TRBJ2-1|NA
CASSLEQGLGEQFF
TGTGCCAGCAGCTTAGAGCAGGGGTTAGGTGAGCAGTTCTTC
>TRBV6-5|once|TRBJ2-3|NA
CATSERTDTQYF
TGTGCCACTTCAGAGAGGACAGATACGCAGTATTTT
>TRBV28|NA|TRBJ1-4|NA
CASSLARQLGREKLFF
TGTGCCAGCAGTTTGGCCCGACAGCTGGGGCGTGAAAAACTGTTTTTT
>TRBV19|NA|TRBJ2-1|TRBD1
CASSQGQGANEQFF
TGTGCCAGTAGTCAAGGACAGGGGGCCAATGAGCAGTTCTTC
>TRBV6-2/TRBV6-3|NA|TRBJ1-1|NA
CASSYSSSGNTEAFF
TGTGCCAGCAGTTACTCGAGTTCTGGGAACACTGAAGCTTTCTTT
>TRBV27|NA|TRBJ2-3|NA
CASSSTGSVTDTQYF
TGTGCCAGCAGTTCGACTGGGTCAGTCACAGATACGCAGTATTTT
>TRBV9|NA|TRBJ1-1|NA
CASSTRTDNTEAFF
TGTGCCAGCAGCACCCGGACGGATAACACTGAAGCTTTCTTT
>TRBV19|NA|TRBJ1-2|NA
CASRAPRFTYGYTF
TGTGCCAGTAGGGCCCCGAGGTTTACCTATGGCTACACCTTC
>TRBV6-5|NA|TRBJ1-1|NA
CASSYRGAHPTEAFF
TGTGCCAGCAGTTACCGGGGGGCGCATCCGACTGAAGCTTTCTTT
>TRBV7-9|few|TRBJ1-6|NA
CASSLVQNNSPLHF
TGTGCCAGCAGCTTAGTCCAGAATAATTCACCCCTCCACTTT
>TRBV19|NA|TRBJ2-2|TRBD1
CASSHPRDRGSAGELFF
TGTGCCAGTAGCCACCCCCGGGACAGGGGATCCGCCGGGGAGCTGTTTTTT
>TRBV6-1|once|TRBJ1-1|NA
CASSEATGRWGTEAFF
TGTGCCAGCAGTGAAGCTACAGGCAGGTGGGGAACTGAAGCTTTCTTT
>TRBV19|NA|TRBJ2-5|TRBD1
CASRPGGAWETQYF
TGTGCCAGTAGACCAGGGGGCGCGTGGGAGACCCAGTACTTC
>TRBV7-9|NA|TRBJ2-1|TRBD2
CASRDWTSGGKEQFF
TGTGCCAGCAGGGATTGGACTAGCGGGGGTAAAGAGCAGTTCTTC
>TRBV19|NA|TRBJ1-4|NA
CASLKGSAGKLFF
TGTGCCAGTCTGAAGGGATCCGCTGGAAAACTGTTTTTT
>TRBV7-3|NA|TRBJ2-2|NA
CASSLVRGELFF
TGTGCCAGCAGCTTAGTTCGGGGGGAGCTGTTTTTT
>TRBV2|NA|TRBJ2-2|TRBD1
CATPRQGADTGELFF
TGTGCCACCCCGCGTCAGGGGGCGGACACCGGGGAGCTGTTTTTT
>TRBV15|NA|TRBJ2-5|TRBD1
CATSSDRGSETQYF
TGTGCCACCAGCAGCGACAGGGGTTCTGAGACCCAGTACTTC
>TRBV5-6|NA|TRBJ2-3|NA
CASSLTGPDTQYF
TGTGCCAGCAGCTTGACAGGACCAGATACGCAGTATTTT
>TRBV7-7|NA|TRBJ2-7|NA
CASSSAGAGEQYF
TGTGCTAGCAGCTCCGCAGGGGCGGGGGAGCAGTACTTC